Below, one T cell receptor (beta chain) is given with its context. Germline loops: CDR1 SQVTM, CDR2 ANQGSEA. The CDR3 spans 13 residues. V lost 3 bases and J lost 7, with 15 bases in between. The data are from a study of blood T cell repertoires in COVID-19. About the research overall: Whether acute or convalescent, the COVID-19 samples came from the United States, Italy and Spain. PBMCs, B-cell-depleted T cells, or T cells provided the cDNA or gDNA that made up the material.

Authors' processing steps: Reference gene primers were amplified, and this amplification served to estimate nucleated cell counts. TCRdb's copy holds only in-frame clones and misses some; the assay was immunoSEQ multiplex PCR. V, J and clone size derive from that table, while D and trimming were established from the DNA sequence. The sample lists some 160,000 clones; roughly 91% were seen once. This chain uses TRBV29-1 with TRBJ1-2; TRBD1 is a possible D gene (6 bases). The sample taken for sequencing was peripheral blood. This TCR came from a man between 45 and 60 years old who had recovered from COVID-19. The CDR3 here is CSVEGQGHAGYTF. CDR3 DNA sequence: TGCAGCGTTGAGGGTCAGGGGCATGCTGGCTACACCTTC.